This T cell receptor beta chain was identified during a study of shared clonotypes between healthy human individuals. This table comes from immunoSEQ multiplex PCR, and its TCRdb copy is limited to in-frame clones, with some not included. The table lists roughly 770,000 clones, 90% to 97% of them singletons, with around 0.25% in the top ten. CD45RO negativity and positive selection for CCR7 defined naive CD8 cells, a population that excluded terminally differentiated effector memory CD45RA+ cells. The V gene's germline CDR1 is LNHNV and CDR2 YYDKDF (reference sequence). V shed 7 bases, J shed 0 bases, and the junction held 3 bases outside the gene matches. This CDR3 is built from 14 residues.

The V call is TRBV15, the J call TRBJ1-3, with 7 bases aligning to TRBD1. The specimen sequenced was naive CD8+ T cells sorted from blood. The TCR was taken from a man aged 25-45 years in good health. This CDR3 is CATTGQTSGNTIYF. In DNA, the CDR3 is TGTGCCACCACGGGACAGACCTCTGGAAACACCATATATTTT.